Listed here are 12 T cell receptor beta chains from one sample, sequenced in a study of cytomegalovirus exposure and HLA in healthy donors. Amplification used 60 Vbeta primers and 13 Jbeta primers. Only in-frame clones appear in the TCRdb table, and some are missing; sequencing was by immunoSEQ multiplex PCR. In total, the table holds 100,000 to 150,000 clones. What was sequenced was PBMCs. All receptors derive from a man aged 30 to 45 in good health and CMV-seronegative.

The chain combines TRBV2 with TRBJ2-1; the D gene is possibly TRBD2 (7 bases). Trimming took 9 bases from V and 6 from J, leaving 18 bases between them. Germline V gene data show CDR1 as SNHLY and CDR2 as FYNNEI. This CDR3 has 14 residues. The CDR3 loop is CASEGGVRSNEQFF. In DNA form, the CDR3 reads TGTGCCAGTGAGGGGGGGGTCCGCAGCAATGAGCAGTTCTTC.

The rearrangement joins TRBV7-9 to TRBJ1-2, with D tentatively TRBD1 (5 bases). This CDR3 region has 13 residues. Germline CDR1 and CDR2: SEHNR and FQNEAQ (reference sequence). Between the trimmed V and J ends, which lost 2 bases and 7 bases, there was a span of 11 bases. This chain's CDR3 is CASSLPGLLGYTF. CDR3 bases: TGTGCCAGCAGCTTACCAGGGCTTCTTGGCTACACCTTC.

J is TRBJ1-1 and V is TRBV4-1; maybe TRBD1 (6 bases). This CDR3 comprises 13 residues. Between the trimmed V and J ends, which lost 5 bases and 7 bases, there was a span of 14 bases. Germline CDR1 is MGHRA and CDR2 is YSYEKL. CDR3 nucleotides: TGCGCCAGCAGCGCCGCGAACAGGGTTGAAGCTTTCTTT. This encodes CASSAANRVEAFF.

This chain joins TRBV7-8 and TRBJ2-1, with a weak D call TRBD2 (6 bases). CDR3 length equals 17 residues. CDR1 and CDR2 (germline): SGHVS, FQNEAQ. With 8 bases removed from V and 0 bases from J, the gap between germline ends came to 20 bases. The CDR3 loop reads CASAGTPHSFSYNEQFF. DNA of the CDR3: TGTGCCAGCGCAGGGACTCCTCATTCGTTCTCCTACAATGAGCAGTTCTTC.

With respect to this clone: Distinct nucleotide sequences in the sample also encode this CDR3. The J gene is TRBJ1-5, the V gene TRBV19; no clear D gene. V gave up 3 bases and J gave up 4 bases, with 4 bases separating them. This CDR3 has 12 amino acids. Germline V lookup: CDR1 LNHDA, CDR2 SQIVND (reference sequence). The CDR3 DNA sequence: TGTGCCAGTAGTATCAGAAATCAGCCCCAGCATTTT. Protein: CASSIRNQPQHF.

This sequence joins TRBV5-1 and TRBJ2-1, with TRBD2 matching over 9 bases. J was trimmed by 0 bases and V by 2 bases; bases with no gene match: 3. The CDR3 consists of 16 residues. The germline CDR1 and CDR2 sequences are SGHRS and YFSETQ. The CDR3 here is CASSFLAGRSYNEQFF. The CDR3 DNA reads TGCGCCAGCAGCTTCCTAGCGGGGCGCTCCTACAATGAGCAGTTCTTC.

The chain employs TRBV30 and TRBJ2-2; D is ambiguous. This CDR3 region has 15 residues. The V end lost 5 bases, the J end lost 0 bases, and 13 bases lay between the germline ends. Germline assignment: CDR1 GTSNPN and CDR2 SVGIG (reference sequence). This CDR3 reads CAWGSRQTNTGELFF. The CDR3, as DNA: TGTGCCTGGGGTTCCAGACAAACGAACACCGGGGAGCTGTTTTTT.

The chain links TRBV25-1 to TRBJ2-1; TRBD1 might be the D (6 bases). Per germline, CDR1 MGHDK and CDR2 SYGVNS. The germline V and J ends were trimmed by 3 bases and 2 bases, with 11 bases remaining between them. The length of the CDR3 is 15 residues. CDR3 amino acids: CASSDQGSPYNEQFF. The CDR3 region has the DNA TGTGCCAGCAGTGACCAGGGGTCGCCCTACAATGAGCAGTTCTTC.

Turning to this clone: Different DNA sequences within this sample yield the same CDR3. The genes are TRBV29-1 and TRBJ2-5, with D maybe TRBD1 (5 bases). Germline lookup yields CDR1 SQVTM and CDR2 ANQGSEA. V lost 4 bases, J lost 5 bases, and 8 bases lay in between. The CDR3 is made up of 11 amino acids. The CDR3 DNA follows: TGCAGCGTTGGGCAGGGCGAGACCCAGTACTTC. Protein sequence: CSVGQGETQYF.

The genes are TRBV28 and TRBJ2-7, with D perhaps matching TRBD2 (5 bases). CDR1 and CDR2 from the germline V gene are MDHEN and SYDVKM. V gave up 5 bases and J gave up 1 base, with 9 bases separating them. This CDR3 region has 13 residues. CDR3 protein: CASSGEGSYEQYF. CDR3 nucleotide sequence: TGTGCCAGCAGTGGTGAGGGATCCTACGAGCAGTACTTC. Together with reference TRBV28 and TRBJ2-7, the CDR3 gives the full variable domain: DVKVTQSSRYLVKRTGEKVFLECVQDMDHENMFWYRQDPGLGLRLIYFSYDVKMKEKGDIPEGYSVSREKKERFSLILESASTNQTSMYLCASSGEGSYEQYFGPGTRLTVT.

V is TRBV28 and J is TRBJ2-5; TRBD2 matches at 12 bases. Losses at the gene ends were 6 bases for V and 3 bases for J; bases not matched to a gene: 8. This CDR3 has 16 residues. Looked up from germline, CDR1 is MDHEN and CDR2 is SYDVKM. The chain's CDR3 is CASRNPGLAGEETQYF. In nucleotides, the CDR3 is TGTGCCAGCAGAAACCCGGGACTAGCGGGTGAAGAGACCCAGTACTTC. Full variable domain (outside the CDR3, taken from reference TRBV28 and TRBJ2-5): DVKVTQSSRYLVKRTGEKVFLECVQDMDHENMFWYRQDPGLGLRLIYFSYDVKMKEKGDIPEGYSVSREKKERFSLILESASTNQTSMYLCASRNPGLAGEETQYFGPGTRLLVL.

The CDR3 region has the DNA TGTGCCACTGCGGGACGCGATAGCAATCAGCCCCAGCATTTT. Translated: CATAGRDSNQPQHF. The rearrangement links TRBV2 to TRBJ1-5; D possibly corresponds to TRBD1 (5 bases). CDR1 and CDR2 (germline): SNHLY, FYNNEI. The ends were cut back, 10 bases at V and 0 bases at J, with 13 bases in the middle. The CDR3 covers 14 residues.